These 3 T cell receptor beta chains share one sample of origin, sequenced in a study of T cell changes during pregnancy in multiple sclerosis. Produced via immunoSEQ multiplex PCR; TCRdb's table is partial and in-frame only. The data show approximately 60,000 clones, around 93% seen once. The source material was peripheral blood, sampled after pregnancy. These receptors all stem from a female donor in good health, enrolled as a control in a pregnancy study.

V and J are TRBV21-1 and TRBJ2-2; the tabulated D call, TRBD2, remains unverified against the DNA. TRBV21-1 is a listed pseudogene. The CDR3 sequence is 16 residues long. CDR3 in amino acids: CASSKEKGGDTGELFF. CDR3 coding DNA: TGTGCCAGCAGCAAAGAAAAAGGAGGGGACACCGGGGAGCTGTTTTTT.

The CDR3 spells CASSLGDRGGNFYEQYF. The CDR3 DNA reads as TGCGCCAGCAGCTTGGGGGACAGGGGGGGAAACTTCTACGAGCAGTACTTC. J is TRBJ2-7 and V is TRBV5-1; 11 bases align to TRBD1. CDR3 length equals 17 residues. Germline CDR1 is SGHRS and CDR2 is YFSETQ. Trimming removed 0 bases from V and 3 bases from J; junction bases left unmatched: 8.

The V call is TRBV9, the J call TRBJ1-1; no definite D call. Germline CDR1 SGDLS, CDR2 YYNGEE. The CDR3 totals 13 residues. V lost 0 bases and J lost 1, with 4 bases in between. The DNA of the CDR3 is TGTGCCAGCAGCGTAGACGGGAACACTGAAGCTTTCTTT. It specifies CASSVDGNTEAFF. Full variable domain (rest looked up from reference TRBV9 and TRBJ1-1): DSGVTQTPKHLITATGQRVTLRCSPRSGDLSVYWYQQSLDQGLQFLIQYYNGEERAKGNILERFSAQQFPDLHSELNLSSLELGDSALYFCASSVDGNTEAFFGQGTRLTVV.